This T cell receptor (beta chain) appears in the sequencing data of a study of cytomegalovirus exposure and HLA in healthy donors. The CDR3 runs to 15 residues. Trimming removed 3 bases from V and 3 bases from J; junction bases left unmatched: 3. Germline-derived CDR1 and CDR2 are SGHAT and FQDESV (reference sequence). Use of 60 Vbeta and 13 Jbeta primers characterized the PCR. Sequencing was performed with immunoSEQ multiplex PCR; in TCRdb, only in-frame clones are kept and a portion is missing. The sample lists some 140,000 clones, 70% to 80% seen once, with approximately 2% in the top ten. This chain connects TRBV11-1 to TRBJ2-7; TRBD2 matches 12 bases. This TCR derives from a man younger than 45 in good health and CMV-seronegative. Material: PBMCs. In DNA form, the CDR3 reads TGTGCCAGCAGCTTCGGGACTAGCGGGTTCTACGAGCAGTACTTC. This translates into CASSFGTSGFYEQYF.